A selection of T cell receptor beta chains follows, all from one sample in a study of shared clonotypes between healthy human individuals. The method was immunoSEQ multiplex PCR; TCRdb's version includes in-frame clones alone and lacks a portion of them. The sample lists about 600,000 clones; about 97% were seen once. Sequenced material: naive CD4+ T cells sorted from blood. The receptors stem from a woman aged 30 to 39 in good health. The CDR3 runs from the conserved cysteine through the conserved F or W. Fields, in order: clone size, CDR3 length, D gene, J gene, V gene, CDR3 DNA, CDR3 protein. D genes are given only for firm matches. Where a row states a size, it is once, few, many or the class of an expanded clone; other rows omit it.

once	13	NA	TRBJ2-1	TRBV7-8	TGTGCCAGCAGCCGCCGGGGGACGAATGAGCAGTTCTTC	CASSRRGTNEQFF
NA	15	TRBD2	TRBJ2-5	TRBV5-1	TGCGCCAGCAGCTTGGTGGGACTAGCGGAAGAGACCCAGTACTTC	CASSLVGLAEETQYF
NA	16	NA	TRBJ2-2	TRBV10-3	TGTGCCATCAGTGAGTTTGACTCCGGGAACACCGGGGAGCTGTTTTTT	CAISEFDSGNTGELFF
NA	11	NA	TRBJ1-1	TRBV30	TGTGCCTGGAGCACATCCACTGAAGCTTTCTTT	CAWSTSTEAFF
NA	16	NA	TRBJ2-6	TRBV28	TGTGCCAGCAGCCTACCTCATCTTTCTGGGGCCAACGTCCTGACTTTC	CASSLPHLSGANVLTF
NA	13	NA	TRBJ2-5	TRBV15	TGTGCCACCAGCAGAATCAGGGAAGAGACCCAGTACTTC	CATSRIREETQYF
NA	14	NA	TRBJ2-2	TRBV7-9	TGTGCCAGCAATGGGGGTCTCGACACCGGGGAGCTGTTTTTT	CASNGGLDTGELFF
NA	13	NA	TRBJ2-7	TRBV5-6	TGTGCCAGCAGCTTCTCAGGGTCCTACGAGCAGTACTTC	CASSFSGSYEQYF
NA	21	NA	TRBJ2-2	TRBV4-1	TGCGCCAGCAGCCAACCCCAGGGGGGGACACAACAATTTTCGAACACCGGGGAGCTGTTTTTT	CASSQPQGGTQQFSNTGELFF
NA	14	NA	TRBJ1-4	TRBV2	TGTGCCAGCAGTGTACGACAGGCTAATGAAAAACTGTTTTTT	CASSVRQANEKLFF
NA	12	NA	TRBJ2-7	TRBV19	TGTGCCAGTACCTCCCCTGCGGGGGCACAGCACTTC	CASTSPAGAQHF
NA	14	NA	TRBJ2-1	TRBV18	TGTGCCAGCTCACCCACGGGGGCCGACAATGAGCAGTTCTTC	CASSPTGADNEQFF
NA	16	TRBD2	TRBJ2-3	TRBV7-9	TGTGCCAGCAGCTTATTCACTAGCGGGAGTTCCGATACGCAGTATTTT	CASSLFTSGSSDTQYF
NA	16	NA	TRBJ2-2	TRBV11-2	TGTGCCAGCAGCTTAGTAGACTTAGCCTACACCGGGGAGCTGTTTTTT	CASSLVDLAYTGELFF
NA	17	NA	TRBJ2-1	TRBV5-1	TGCGCCAGCAGCCTTCGACAGGTGTCAAGGGCCTACAATGAGCAGTTCTTC	CASSLRQVSRAYNEQFF
NA	16	TRBD2	TRBJ2-1	TRBV11-2	TGTGCCAGCAGCCTAGCGGGGGACTACACCTACAATGAGCAGTTCTTC	CASSLAGDYTYNEQFF
NA	12	NA	TRBJ1-5	TRBV28	TGTGCCAGCAGTCCCGTCCAGCGACCCCAGCATTTT	CASSPVQRPQHF
NA	17	TRBD1	TRBJ2-2	TRBV7-9	TGTGCCAGCAGCTCCCCCAGGACAGGGAAGAACACCGGGGAGCTGTTTTTT	CASSSPRTGKNTGELFF
NA	13	NA	TRBJ1-2	TRBV21-1	TGTGCCAGCAGGCCACCCGGGAACTATGGCTACACCTTC	CASRPPGNYGYTF
NA	13	TRBD2	TRBJ2-5	TRBV25-1	TGTGCCAGCGCACTAGCGGGACAAGAGACCCAGTACTTC	CASALAGQETQYF
NA	14	NA	TRBJ1-3	TRBV19	TGTGCCAGTAGACGGGGGGCCGAAGGAAACACCATATATTTT	CASRRGAEGNTIYF
NA	14	NA	TRBJ2-7	TRBV27	TGTGCCAGCAGTTTCCGTAGGGGGAACTACGAGCAGTACTTC	CASSFRRGNYEQYF
NA	16	TRBD1	TRBJ2-4	TRBV2	TGTGCCAGCAGTCCCGGGACAGGAGCAGCCAAAAACATTCAGTACTTC	CASSPGTGAAKNIQYF
NA	14	TRBD1	TRBJ2-3	TRBV6-6	TGTGCCAGCGTCCGGGACAGTATCACAGATACGCAGTATTTT	CASVRDSITDTQYF
NA	15	NA	TRBJ2-1	TRBV11-2	TGTGCCAGCAGCTTAGAGGTGAGCTCCTACAATGAGCAGTTCTTC	CASSLEVSSYNEQFF
NA	15	NA	TRBJ2-3	TRBV28	TGTGCCAGCAGTTATATGAACAGACTCACAGATACGCAGTATTTT	CASSYMNRLTDTQYF
NA	11	NA	TRBJ1-1	TRBV28	TGTGTCTCTAAGATGAACACTGAAGCTTTCTTT	CVSKMNTEAFF
NA	16	TRBD1	TRBJ2-1	TRBV11-2	TGTGCCAGCAGCTTACCACGGACAGGTCGGCACAATGAGCAGTTCTTC	CASSLPRTGRHNEQFF
NA	15	TRBD2	TRBJ2-1	TRBV9	TGTGCCAGCAGCTCTACTAGCGCCTCCTACAATGAGCAGTTCTTC	CASSSTSASYNEQFF
NA	15	TRBD1	TRBJ1-4	TRBV4-1	TGCGCCAGCAGCCAACTGACAGGGGCTAATGAAAAACTGTTTTTT	CASSQLTGANEKLFF
NA	14	NA	TRBJ2-2	TRBV6-6	TGTGCCAGCACCATCGGACAGTCACCCGGGGAGCTGTTTTTT	CASTIGQSPGELFF
NA	15	TRBD1	TRBJ2-7	TRBV11-2	TGTGCCAGCAGCCCCGGGACAGGGGGTAACTACGAGCAGTACTTC	CASSPGTGGNYEQYF
NA	14	TRBD1	TRBJ2-1	TRBV6-1	TGTGCCAGCAGTGAAGTTGGGACAGCCAATGAGCAGTTCTTC	CASSEVGTANEQFF
NA	13	NA	TRBJ1-3	TRBV28	TGTGCCAGCAGTTTTCGTACTGGAAACACCATATATTTT	CASSFRTGNTIYF
NA	15	NA	TRBJ2-7	TRBV27	TGTGCCAGCAGAACCCTTACGGGAGCATTCTACGAGCAGTACTTC	CASRTLTGAFYEQYF
NA	16	TRBD1	TRBJ2-3	TRBV5-1	TGCGCCAGCAGCCCTAACACCGGGACAGGGGTCCAGCCCGTATATTTT	CASSPNTGTGVQPVYF
NA	14	TRBD2	TRBJ2-1	TRBV7-2	TGTGCCAGCACCCAGTCATTAGCGGGGAATGAGCAGTTCTTC	CASTQSLAGNEQFF
NA	17	NA	TRBJ2-1	TRBV28	TGTGCCAGCAGCCCCCGGGTAGCTCTACTCTCCTACAATGAGCAGTTCTTC	CASSPRVALLSYNEQFF
NA	14	NA	TRBJ2-7	TRBV7-2	TGTGCCAGCAGCTTAGAGGTCAGGTCCCACGAGCAGTACTTC	CASSLEVRSHEQYF
NA	15	NA	TRBJ2-6	TRBV28	TGTGCCAGCAGCTCCGTAGGGTCTGGGGCCAACGTCCTGACTTTC	CASSSVGSGANVLTF
NA	20	NA	TRBJ2-7	TRBV27	TGTGCCAGCAAGGGGCGGGGTAGGCTCTTCTTTGGGGGAAACTTCTACGAGCAGTACTTC	CASKGRGRLFFGGNFYEQYF
once	16	NA	TRBJ2-2	TRBV9	TGTGCCAGCAGCGTAGCTACAAGTGGTGGCTCCGGGGAGCTGTTTTTT	CASSVATSGGSGELFF
NA	16	TRBD2	TRBJ2-2	TRBV7-2	TGTGCCAGCAGCCACTTCCCTAGCGGAAACACCGGGGAGCTGTTTTTT	CASSHFPSGNTGELFF
NA	16	TRBD2	TRBJ2-5	TRBV9	TGTGCCAGCAGCAAAGCCGGGACTACCTACCAAGAGACCCAGTACTTC	CASSKAGTTYQETQYF
once	12	TRBD2	TRBJ2-1	TRBV29-1	TGCAGCGCAAGGGGAGGGGCTATTGAGCAGTTCTTC	CSARGGAIEQFF
NA	12	NA	TRBJ1-1	TRBV10-2	TGCGCCAGCAATCAAGAGGGGAGAGAAGCTTTCTTT	CASNQEGREAFF
NA	14	TRBD1	TRBJ2-5	TRBV5-1	TGCGCCAGCAGCACCCGGGACAGAGACGAGACCCAGTACTTC	CASSTRDRDETQYF
few	12	NA	TRBJ1-2	TRBV6-1	TGTGCCAGCAGACAGGGTAACTATGGCTACACCTTC	CASRQGNYGYTF
NA	14	NA	TRBJ2-5	TRBV5-1	TGCGCCAGCAGCTTGGCCCCAGGGGTAGAGACCCAGTACTTC	CASSLAPGVETQYF